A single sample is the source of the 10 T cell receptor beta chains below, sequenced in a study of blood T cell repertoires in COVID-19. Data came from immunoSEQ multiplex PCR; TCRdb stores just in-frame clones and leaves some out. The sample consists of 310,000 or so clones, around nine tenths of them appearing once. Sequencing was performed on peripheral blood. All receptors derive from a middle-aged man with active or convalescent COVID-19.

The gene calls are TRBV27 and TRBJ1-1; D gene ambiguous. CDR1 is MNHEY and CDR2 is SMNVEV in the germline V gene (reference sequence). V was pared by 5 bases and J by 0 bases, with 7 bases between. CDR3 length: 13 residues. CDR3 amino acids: CASSAQMNTEAFF. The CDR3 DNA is TGTGCCAGCAGTGCACAGATGAACACTGAAGCTTTCTTT.

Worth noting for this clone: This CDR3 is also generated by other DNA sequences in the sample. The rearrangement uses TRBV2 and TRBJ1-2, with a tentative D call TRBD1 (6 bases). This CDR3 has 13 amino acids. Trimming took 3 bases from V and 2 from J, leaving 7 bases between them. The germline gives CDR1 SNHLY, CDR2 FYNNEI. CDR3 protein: CASSDRGNYGYTF. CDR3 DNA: TGTGCCAGCAGTGATAGGGGGAACTATGGCTACACCTTC.

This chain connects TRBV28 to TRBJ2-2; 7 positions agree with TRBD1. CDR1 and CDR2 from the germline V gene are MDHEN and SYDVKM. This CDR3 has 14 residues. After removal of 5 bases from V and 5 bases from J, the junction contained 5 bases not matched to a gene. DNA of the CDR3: TGTGCCAGCAGTGAAGGACAGGTGACCGGGGAGCTGTTTTTT. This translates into CASSEGQVTGELFF.

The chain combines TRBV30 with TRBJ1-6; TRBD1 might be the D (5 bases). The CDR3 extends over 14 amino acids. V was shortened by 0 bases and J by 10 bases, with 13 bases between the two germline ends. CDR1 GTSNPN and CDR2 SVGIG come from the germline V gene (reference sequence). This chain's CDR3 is CAWSVSQGRSPLHF. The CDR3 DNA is TGTGCCTGGAGTGTGAGCCAGGGTAGGTCACCCCTCCACTTT.

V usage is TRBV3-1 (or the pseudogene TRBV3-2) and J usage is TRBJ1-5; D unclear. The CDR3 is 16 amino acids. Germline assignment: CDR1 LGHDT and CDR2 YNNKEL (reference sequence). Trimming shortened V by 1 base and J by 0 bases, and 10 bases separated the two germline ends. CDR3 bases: TGTGCCAGCAGCCAAGGTACAGTTCATAGCAATCAGCCCCAGCATTTT. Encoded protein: CASSQGTVHSNQPQHF.

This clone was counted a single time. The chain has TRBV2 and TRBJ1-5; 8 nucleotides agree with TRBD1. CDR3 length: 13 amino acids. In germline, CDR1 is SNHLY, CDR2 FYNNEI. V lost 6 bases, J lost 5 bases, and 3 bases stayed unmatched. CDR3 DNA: TGTGCCAGCAGGAAGACAGGGGATCAGCCCCAGCATTTT. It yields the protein CASRKTGDQPQHF.

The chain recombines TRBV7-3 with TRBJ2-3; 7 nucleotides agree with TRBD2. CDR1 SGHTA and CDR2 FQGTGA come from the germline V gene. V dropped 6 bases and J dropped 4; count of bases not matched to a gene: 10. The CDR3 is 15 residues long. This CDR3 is CASRLTRTRADTQYF. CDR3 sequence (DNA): TGTGCCAGCAGGCTTACTAGGACTAGGGCAGATACGCAGTATTTT.

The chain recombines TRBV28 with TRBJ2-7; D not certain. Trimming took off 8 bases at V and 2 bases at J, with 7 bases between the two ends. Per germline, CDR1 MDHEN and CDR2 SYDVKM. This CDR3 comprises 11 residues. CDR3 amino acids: CASCSTYEQYF. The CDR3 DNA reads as TGTGCCAGCTGTAGTACCTACGAGCAGTACTTC. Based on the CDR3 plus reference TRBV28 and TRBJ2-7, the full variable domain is DVKVTQSSRYLVKRTGEKVFLECVQDMDHENMFWYRQDPGLGLRLIYFSYDVKMKEKGDIPEGYSVSREKKERFSLILESASTNQTSMYLCASCSTYEQYFGPGTRLTVT.

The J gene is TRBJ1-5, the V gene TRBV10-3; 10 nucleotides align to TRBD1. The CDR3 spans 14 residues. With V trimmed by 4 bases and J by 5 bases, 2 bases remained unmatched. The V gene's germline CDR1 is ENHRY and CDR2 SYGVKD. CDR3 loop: CAISGQGADQPQHF. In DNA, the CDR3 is TGTGCCATCAGTGGACAGGGGGCCGATCAGCCCCAGCATTTT.

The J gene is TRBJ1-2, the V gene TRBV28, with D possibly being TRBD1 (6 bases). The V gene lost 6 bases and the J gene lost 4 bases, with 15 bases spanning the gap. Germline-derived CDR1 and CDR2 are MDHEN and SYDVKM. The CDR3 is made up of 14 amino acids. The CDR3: CASRPQGRGYGYTF. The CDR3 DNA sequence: TGTGCCAGCAGACCACAGGGTCGGGGCTATGGCTACACCTTC.